These 8 T cell receptor beta chains were all obtained from the same sample, sequenced in a study of blood T cell repertoires in COVID-19. Sequenced by immunoSEQ multiplex PCR; TCRdb stores in-frame clones only, minus some. This table holds about 370,000 clones, approximately 90% found once. Sequencing was performed on PBMCs or T cells enriched from blood (not recorded which). Receptors originate from a man between 18 and 29 years old who had recovered from COVID-19.

The chain is built from TRBV23-1 and TRBJ1-4; D unclear. TRBV23-1 is labeled an ORF, and its function is uncertain. Trimming left V 4 bases short and J 2 bases short, with 8 bases between. The CDR3 contains 14 residues. The CDR3 nucleotides read TGCGCCAGCAGTCCACAATGGACTAATGAAAAACTGTTTTTT. Its translation: CASSPQWTNEKLFF.

This clone was seen once. The chain carries TRBV6-5 and TRBJ1-2, with 9 bases fitting TRBD1. The CDR3 totals 12 residues. Germline values: CDR1 MNHEY, CDR2 SVGAGI. With 6 bases clipped from V and 14 bases from J, the junction kept 10 bases outside the gene matches. The CDR3 sequence: CASRGDRVDSTF. DNA of the CDR3: TGTGCCAGCAGGGGGGACAGGGTGGATAGTACCTTC.

The V call is TRBV6-5, the J call TRBJ1-2; possible D gene TRBD1, 5 bases. The CDR3 consists of 14 residues. Looked up from germline, CDR1 is MNHEY and CDR2 is SVGAGI. V lost 6 bases to trimming and J lost 4 bases, with 15 bases between them. As DNA, the CDR3 is TGTGCCAGCAGCCTTTTAGGGGAGGGCTATGGCTACACCTTC. Its translation: CASSLLGEGYGYTF.

V is TRBV5-1 and J is TRBJ2-2; 12 bases match TRBD2. This CDR3 region has 15 residues. The germline V gene has CDR1 SGHRS and CDR2 YFSETQ. J was trimmed by 4 bases and V by 9 bases; bases with no gene match: 7. The CDR3 DNA reads as TGCGCCACGATGACTAGCGGGGGAGCCACCGGGGAGCTGTTTTTT. It specifies CATMTSGGATGELFF.

The rearrangement links TRBV10-3 to TRBJ1-1; 7 nucleotides agree with TRBD1. The CDR3 spans 13 residues. With V trimmed by 10 bases and J by 1 base, 6 bases remained unmatched. Germline CDR1 is ENHRY and CDR2 is SYGVKD. CDR3 DNA sequence: TGTGCCACGACAGGGCCCCGGAACACTGAAGCTTTCTTT. This codes for CATTGPRNTEAFF.

This chain uses TRBV11-1 with TRBJ1-1; no clear D. CDR3 size: 13 residues. Trimming left V 3 bases short and J 9 bases short, with 14 bases between. The V gene's germline CDR1 is SGHAT and CDR2 FQDESV (reference sequence). CDR3 protein: CASSFVGPRQAFF. CDR3 in DNA: TGTGCCAGCAGCTTTGTGGGCCCACGGCAAGCTTTCTTT.

V usage is TRBV27 and J usage is TRBJ2-3; TRBD2 might be the D (5 bases). The germline CDR1 and CDR2 sequences are MNHEY and SMNVEV (reference sequence). Between the trimmed V and J ends, which lost 2 bases and 6 bases, there was a span of 21 bases. The CDR3 loop spans 17 amino acids. For the CDR3, the DNA is TGTGCCAGCAGTTTAATCCCCTCGTCCGGGGAGCCGGATACGCAGTATTTT. This codes for CASSLIPSSGEPDTQYF.

This chain uses TRBV5-4 with TRBJ1-2, with TRBD1 matching 9 bases. This CDR3 region has 13 residues. Germline loops: CDR1 SGHNT, CDR2 YYREEE (reference sequence). With V trimmed by 7 bases and J by 4 bases, 5 bases remained unmatched. This chain's CDR3 is CASATGGGYGYTF. CDR3 in DNA: TGTGCCAGCGCCACAGGGGGCGGCTATGGCTACACCTTC.